The 29 T cell receptor beta chains presented below share a single source sample, sequenced in a study of blood T cell repertoires in COVID-19. TCRdb's copy holds only in-frame clones and misses some; the assay was immunoSEQ multiplex PCR. The sample carries roughly 140,000 clones, about 90% recorded once. The sequenced sample consisted of peripheral blood. The receptors derive from a man aged 45 to 65 with active or convalescent COVID-19.

The J gene is TRBJ2-1, the V gene TRBV6-2 or TRBV6-3, with 9 bases aligning to TRBD2. The CDR3 has 17 residues. J gave up 7 bases and V 5 bases, and 15 bases lay outside the gene matches. Germline CDR1 reads MNHEY; CDR2 reads SVGEGT. In nucleotides, the CDR3 is TGTGCCAGCAGTAGATTGCGGCGGGAGGGCCTAGCGAATGAGCAGTTCTTC. Its translation: CASSRLRREGLANEQFF.

The V call is TRBV29-1, the J call TRBJ1-2; D ambiguous. The CDR3 loop spans 13 amino acids. The V and J ends lost 3 bases and 0 bases respectively, with 8 bases between them. CDR1 SQVTM and CDR2 ANQGSEA come from the germline V gene. CDR3: CSVETGTNYGYTF. CDR3 coding DNA: TGCAGCGTTGAGACGGGGACTAACTATGGCTACACCTTC.

The chain recombines TRBV6-6 with TRBJ2-7, with TRBD2 matching over 13 bases. J was trimmed by 5 bases and V by 4 bases; bases with no gene match: 5. Germline-derived CDR1 and CDR2 are MNHNY and SVGAGI (reference sequence). This CDR3 has 15 residues. The chain's CDR3 is CASSWGTSGTDEQYF. The CDR3 nucleotides are TGTGCCAGCAGTTGGGGGACTAGCGGGACGGACGAGCAGTACTTC.

The chain is built from TRBV29-1 and TRBJ1-1, with D hard to call. Germline-derived CDR1 and CDR2 are SQVTM and ANQGSEA. There are 12 residues in the CDR3. The V end lost 6 bases, the J end lost 0 bases, and 8 bases lay between the germline ends. The CDR3 region is CSVSPMNTEAFF. In DNA, the CDR3 is TGCAGCGTCTCCCCTATGAACACTGAAGCTTTCTTT.

The chain is built from TRBV18 and TRBJ1-5; TRBD1 aligns across 7 bases. V gave up 3 bases and J gave up 5 bases; unmatched junction bases: 1. The CDR3 totals 13 residues. Germline V lookup: CDR1 KGHSH, CDR2 LQKENI. DNA for the CDR3: TGTGCCAGCTCACCCGACAGGGATCAGCCCCAGCATTTT. Its protein is CASSPDRDQPQHF.

This clone was recorded once. The chain employs TRBV4-2 and TRBJ2-2; 7 nucleotides match TRBD2. V lost 0 bases and J lost 4; bases outside the gene matches: 11. Germline V gives CDR1 LGHNA, CDR2 YNFKEQ. The CDR3 has 18 residues. The CDR3 nucleotides are TGTGCCAGCAGCCAAGATCGGTTGGGGAGGGGCCCCACCGGGGAGCTGTTTTTT. Protein sequence: CASSQDRLGRGPTGELFF.

The chain has TRBV7-6 and TRBJ2-3; 7 positions agree with TRBD1. Germline CDR1 SGHVS, CDR2 FNYEAQ. The CDR3 loop spans 16 amino acids. V lost 5 bases to trimming and J lost 0 bases; unmatched junction nucleotides: 8. The CDR3 reads CASSHRDRPSTDTQYF. The CDR3 DNA reads as TGTGCCAGCAGCCACAGGGACAGACCTAGCACAGATACGCAGTATTTT.

The V gene is TRBV6-2 or TRBV6-3, the J gene TRBJ1-2, with 10 bases fitting TRBD1. CDR1 and CDR2 from the germline V gene are MNHEY and SVGEGT. This CDR3 comprises 15 residues. After removal of 4 bases from V and 4 bases from J, the junction contained 6 bases not matched to a gene. The CDR3 reads CASSSDRGPGYGYTF. CDR3 coding DNA: TGTGCCAGCAGTTCCGACAGGGGGCCGGGCTATGGCTACACCTTC.

The V and J genes are TRBV14 and TRBJ1-2; 9 bases fit TRBD1. Trimming removed 5 bases from V and 5 bases from J; junction bases left unmatched: 15. The CDR3 extends over 17 amino acids. CDR1 SGHDN and CDR2 FVKESK come from the germline V gene. The CDR3 sequence: CASSDEPRDRVRYGYTF. CDR3 coding DNA: TGTGCCAGCAGCGACGAACCCCGGGACAGGGTGAGGTATGGCTACACCTTC.

The V gene is TRBV30, the J gene TRBJ2-1, with D possibly matching TRBD2 (6 bases). The CDR3 sequence is 12 residues long. Germline loops: CDR1 GTSNPN, CDR2 SVGIG (reference sequence). Between the trimmed V and J ends, which lost 3 bases and 7 bases, there was a span of 10 bases. This CDR3 reads CAWSGSGNEQFF. The DNA of the CDR3 is TGTGCCTGGAGCGGGAGTGGAAATGAGCAGTTCTTC.

The chain is built from TRBV29-1 and TRBJ2-3, with 13 bases aligning to TRBD2. CDR3 length: 15 amino acids. Germline CDR1 reads SQVTM; CDR2 reads ANQGSEA. After removal of 6 bases from V and 5 bases from J, the junction contained 8 bases not matched to a gene. The CDR3 DNA is TGCAGCGTCGATGGACTAGCGGGAGAGGTAGATACGCAGTATTTT. This codes for CSVDGLAGEVDTQYF.

This chain connects TRBV9 to TRBJ2-2, with a possible D match to TRBD2 (6 bases). Trimming removed 4 bases from V and 5 bases from J, with 15 bases in between. There are 15 residues in the CDR3. Germline V gene sequence: CDR1 SGDLS, CDR2 YYNGEE. CDR3 amino acids: CASSRAGVRTGELFF. The CDR3, as DNA: TGTGCCAGCAGCAGAGCGGGCGTGCGAACCGGGGAGCTGTTTTTT.

The rearrangement uses TRBV30 and TRBJ2-1; 7 bases are shared with TRBD2. CDR1 is GTSNPN, CDR2 SVGIG, per germline (reference sequence). CDR3 size: 12 residues. Trimming took 2 bases from V and 8 from J; bases not matched to a gene: 3. The CDR3 region has the DNA TGTGCCTGGAGTACGGCGGGAGATGAGCAGTTCTTC. Protein: CAWSTAGDEQFF. Drawing the rest from reference TRBV30 and TRBJ2-1, the complete variable domain is SQTIHQWPATLVQPVGSPLSLECTVEGTSNPNLYWYRQAAGRGLQLLFYSVGIGQISSEVPQNLSASRPQDRQFILSSKKLLLSDSGFYLCAWSTAGDEQFFGPGTRLTVL.

V gene TRBV4-1 combines with J gene TRBJ2-7; the D gene is possibly TRBD2 (5 bases). V was pared by 4 bases and J by 7 bases, with 14 bases between. This CDR3 has 13 amino acids. Germline V lookup: CDR1 MGHRA, CDR2 YSYEKL. CDR3 in amino acids: CASSRKGVDEQYF. CDR3 bases: TGCGCCAGCAGCCGAAAGGGAGTAGATGAGCAGTACTTC.

The CDR3 loop reads CASSKERGPYNEQFF. CDR3 nucleotides: TGTGCCAGCAGCAAGGAGAGGGGGCCCTACAATGAGCAGTTCTTC. V is TRBV25-1 and J is TRBJ2-1, with 7 bases lining up with TRBD1. The J segment lost 2 bases and the V segment lost 6 bases, leaving 7 bases of the junction unmatched. CDR1 and CDR2 (germline): MGHDK, SYGVNS. The CDR3 has 15 amino acids.

The chain couples TRBV7-2 to TRBJ2-1; D may be TRBD1 (8 bases). CDR1 and CDR2 from the germline V gene are SGHTA and FQGNSA. The ends were cut back, 4 bases at V and 4 bases at J, with 14 bases in the middle. The CDR3 covers 15 residues. CDR3: CASSYTGGGYNEQFF. CDR3 sequence (DNA): TGTGCCAGCAGCTACACAGGGGGAGGGTACAATGAGCAGTTCTTC. Looking up the rest from reference TRBV7-2 and TRBJ2-1 gives the full variable domain: GAGVSQSPSNKVTEKGKDVELRCDPISGHTALYWYRQSLGQGLEFLIYFQGNSAPDKSGLPSDRFSAERTGGSVSTLTIQRTQQEDSAVYLCASSYTGGGYNEQFFGPGTRLTVL.

The CDR3 DNA follows: TGTGCCAGCAGCCCCGGGAAAATCACCTACAATGAGCAGTTCTTC. This translates into CASSPGKITYNEQFF. The rearrangement uses TRBV7-3 and TRBJ2-1, with D maybe TRBD2 (5 bases). V dropped 5 bases and J dropped 2 bases, with 13 bases sitting between them. CDR1 is SGHTA, CDR2 FQGTGA, per germline. The CDR3 is 15 residues long.

This clone was found once. The chain joins TRBV28 to TRBJ2-4; 14 bases fit TRBD2. Unmatched junction bases numbered 6, after V lost 5 bases and J lost 0 bases. There are 18 residues in the CDR3. Germline lookup yields CDR1 MDHEN and CDR2 SYDVKM. DNA for the CDR3: TGTGCCAGCAGTGACGGGACTAGCGGGAGACTAGCCAAAAACATTCAGTACTTC. This encodes CASSDGTSGRLAKNIQYF.

This clone was counted between two and nine times. This chain uses TRBV2 with TRBJ1-2, with 10 bases fitting TRBD1. This CDR3 comprises 16 residues. The V and J ends lost 6 bases and 3 bases, in that order; junction bases with no gene match: 10. CDR1 SNHLY and CDR2 FYNNEI come from the germline V gene. The CDR3, as DNA: TGTGCCAGCAGGGACCGACCGACAGGGGGCGACTATGGCTACACCTTC. This codes for CASRDRPTGGDYGYTF.

V is TRBV10-3 and J is TRBJ1-5; D remains unclear. The germline CDR1 and CDR2 sequences are ENHRY and SYGVKD. V lost 10 bases, J lost 2 bases, and 24 bases lay in between. The CDR3 is 17 amino acids. CDR3 sequence: CASGEILLHGGNQPQHF. The DNA of the CDR3 is TGTGCCAGCGGAGAGATACTCCTTCACGGGGGCAATCAGCCCCAGCATTTT.

J is TRBJ1-1 and V is TRBV5-6; D might be TRBD1 (6 bases). Germline V lookup: CDR1 SGHDT, CDR2 YYEEEE. This CDR3 region has 14 residues. Trimming removed 0 bases at V and 0 bases at J, with 6 bases between. The CDR3 nucleotides are TGTGCCAGCAGCTTGGGGACAGTGAACACTGAAGCTTTCTTT. Translating it yields CASSLGTVNTEAFF.

The rearrangement links TRBV5-6 to TRBJ2-5; D perhaps matches TRBD2 (5 bases). The CDR3 runs to 14 residues. Trimming took 5 bases from V and 5 from J, leaving 16 bases between them. Germline CDR1 and CDR2: SGHDT and YYEEEE. The CDR3 sequence: CASRIRGFRETQYF. DNA for the CDR3: TGTGCCAGCAGGATTCGGGGATTTCGGGAGACCCAGTACTTC.

V gene TRBV5-1 combines with J gene TRBJ2-7; 14 positions match TRBD2. CDR1 and CDR2 (germline): SGHRS, YFSETQ. V shed 3 bases and J 4 bases; nucleotides not matched to a gene: 6. This CDR3 contains 16 residues. CDR3 DNA sequence: TGCGCCAGCAGCTCGCTTGGACTAGCGGGAGGTTACGAGCAGTACTTC. Amino acids: CASSSLGLAGGYEQYF.

The gene calls are TRBV12-3 or TRBV12-4 and TRBJ1-2; the D gene is possibly TRBD1 (5 bases). The CDR3 runs to 13 residues. Trimming shortened V by 5 bases and J by 4 bases, and 11 bases separated the two germline ends. CDR3 amino acids: CASSQDTSYGYTF. For the CDR3, the DNA is TGTGCCAGCAGTCAGGACACGTCCTATGGCTACACCTTC.

CDR3 coding DNA: TGTGCCAGCAGTTACACTAGCGGGACCTACAATGAGCAGTTCTTC. Translation: CASSYTSGTYNEQFF. The chain carries TRBV6-2 or TRBV6-3 and TRBJ2-1; 10 nucleotides line up with TRBD2. V lost 2 bases, J lost 2 bases, and 0 bases stayed unmatched. The CDR3 sequence is 15 residues long. Germline V gene data show CDR1 as MNHEY and CDR2 as SVGEGT.

V is TRBV28 and J is TRBJ2-1, with 8 bases identical to TRBD2. V lost 6 bases, J lost 5 bases, and 9 bases stayed unmatched. The CDR3 has 15 amino acids. In germline, CDR1 is MDHEN, CDR2 SYDVKM. The CDR3 loop is CASRFPGGGHNEQFF. In nucleotides, the CDR3 is TGTGCCAGCAGGTTCCCGGGAGGGGGACACAATGAGCAGTTCTTC.

This sequence joins TRBV11-1 and TRBJ2-7, with D possibly being TRBD1 (5 bases). The CDR3 sequence is 12 residues long. Germline V gives CDR1 SGHAT, CDR2 FQDESV (reference sequence). Deletions cut 3 bases from V and 6 bases from J, with 9 bases between. The CDR3 nucleotides read TGTGCCAGCAGCTTCGACAGCTCCGAGCAGTACTTC. Translated: CASSFDSSEQYF.

The rearrangement joins TRBV19 to TRBJ2-1; a weak D match, TRBD2 (6 bases). The CDR3 loop spans 14 amino acids. From germline, CDR1 is LNHDA and CDR2 SQIVND (reference sequence). V lost 5 bases, J lost 4 bases, and 12 bases lay in between. This CDR3 reads CASSFPGLYNEQFF. The CDR3 bases are TGTGCCAGTAGTTTCCCGGGACTGTACAATGAGCAGTTCTTC.

This clone showed up just a few times. At the DNA level, this CDR3 is encoded by other sequences in the same sample as well. The chain recombines TRBV11-2 with TRBJ1-3; 7 bases align to TRBD1. CDR1 is SGHAT and CDR2 is FQNNGV in the germline V gene. Trimming removed 4 bases from V and 1 base from J; junction bases left unmatched: 1. The CDR3 runs to 14 residues. The CDR3 bases are TGTGCCAGCAGCTACAGGGGTTCTGGAAACACCATATATTTT. Protein: CASSYRGSGNTIYF.